This passage covers 9 T cell receptor beta chains from one sample sequenced in a study of T cells in narcolepsy. Clones were read by immunoSEQ multiplex PCR, and TCRdb kept only the in-frame ones, dropping some. The data show nearly 35,000 clones, around 80% seen once. The sample taken for sequencing was memory (CD45RA-) CD4+ T cells from blood. These TCRs come from a human donor in good health.

V usage is TRBV19 and J usage is TRBJ2-2, with D possibly being TRBD1 (6 bases). Trimming took 4 bases from V and 1 from J, leaving 7 bases between them. CDR1 LNHDA and CDR2 SQIVND come from the germline V gene (reference sequence). This CDR3 region has 14 residues. The CDR3 nucleotides read TGTGCCAGTAGTAAGGGACAGAACACCGGGGAGCTGTTTTTT. This translates into CASSKGQNTGELFF.

The chain joins TRBV5-1 to TRBJ1-2; possible D gene TRBD1, 5 bases. Germline assignment: CDR1 SGHRS and CDR2 YFSETQ. CDR3 length equals 14 residues. V gave up 4 bases and J gave up 0 bases, with 10 bases separating them. The CDR3 region is CASSGSTANYGYTF. The CDR3 DNA is TGCGCCAGCAGCGGATCGACAGCTAACTATGGCTACACCTTC.

The chain is built from TRBV25-1 and TRBJ1-2, with D maybe TRBD1 (5 bases). The CDR3 is 14 amino acids. Germline lookup yields CDR1 MGHDK and CDR2 SYGVNS. Trimming cost V 2 bases and J 5 bases, with 12 bases left between them. The CDR3 DNA follows: TGTGCCAGCAGTGAACCCGGGACGATTTATGGCTACACCTTC. Amino acid sequence: CASSEPGTIYGYTF.

This sequence joins TRBV30 and TRBJ1-1; D uncertain. This CDR3 comprises 11 residues. Germline V gene data show CDR1 as GTSNPN and CDR2 as SVGIG (reference sequence). V lost 3 bases and J 5 bases, leaving 7 bases between the germline ends. The CDR3, as DNA: TGTGCCTGGAGGGAAAAAACTGAAGCTTTCTTT. It is translated as CAWREKTEAFF.

This clone has a handful of counts. This chain joins TRBV4-3 and TRBJ2-2; 8 nucleotides match TRBD1. Per germline, CDR1 LGHNA and CDR2 YSLEER. V was clipped by 3 bases and J by 2 bases; unmatched bases: 5. The CDR3 covers 16 residues. The CDR3 loop is CASSHRQGPNTGELFF. In DNA form, the CDR3 reads TGCGCCAGCAGCCACCGACAGGGGCCTAACACCGGGGAGCTGTTTTTT.

This clone has just a few counts. Distinct nucleotide sequences in the sample also encode this CDR3. The chain uses TRBV27 and TRBJ2-3; D gene uncertain. CDR3 length: 11 residues. Between the trimmed V and J ends, which lost 7 bases and 4 bases, there was a span of 6 bases. The germline V gene has CDR1 MNHEY and CDR2 SMNVEV (reference sequence). The CDR3 DNA sequence: TGTGCCAGCACCCGGGCAGATACGCAGTATTTT. Protein product: CASTRADTQYF.

The chain is built from TRBV15 and TRBJ2-5; D not resolved. CDR1 is LNHNV, CDR2 YYDKDF, per germline (reference sequence). V gave up 0 bases and J gave up 1 base, with 9 bases separating them. The CDR3 contains 15 residues. The CDR3 protein is CATSRDGDGQETQYF. The CDR3 nucleotides are TGTGCCACCAGCAGAGATGGTGACGGCCAAGAGACCCAGTACTTC. The variable domain in full, completed from reference TRBV15 and TRBJ2-5, reads DAMVIQNPRYQVTQFGKPVTLSCSQTLNHNVMYWYQQKSSQAPKLLFHYYDKDFNNEADTPDNFQSRRPNTSFCFLDIRSPGLGDTAMYLCATSRDGDGQETQYFGPGTRLLVL.

The chain carries TRBV21-1 and TRBJ1-5. TRBV21-1 is annotated as a pseudogene. The length of the CDR3 is 17 residues. CDR3 coding DNA: TGTGCCAGCAGCACCTTTCGGTGGTTCTCTAACAATCAGCCCCAGCATTTT. This translates into CASSTFRWFSNNQPQHF.

V and J are TRBV6-1 and TRBJ2-7; no clear D gene. There are 14 residues in the CDR3. Germline-derived CDR1 and CDR2 are MNHNS and SASEGT. V lost 5 bases and J lost 2, with 13 bases in between. Here the CDR3 DNA reads TGTGCCAGCAGTTTATTGACTGGTCCCTACGAGCAGTACTTC. The encoded protein is CASSLLTGPYEQYF.